The clone carrying this T cell receptor (beta chain) occurred many times. Its specificity is unknown. Unique molecular identifiers were built into the TCRbeta library. TCRdb redid the calling of the PCR reads with MiXCR, one entry per CDR3 protein. The sample consists of roughly 300,000 distinct CDR3 sequences, roughly 10% of them appearing once. These data originate in a study of T-cell reconstitution after alpha-beta-depleted transplantation in children. The study's findings and limits: After one year, T-cell counts and TCRbeta diversity mostly came from new T cells.

The CDR3 covers 17 residues. Per germline, CDR1 DFQATT and CDR2 SNEGSKA (reference sequence). Trimming removed 0 bases from V and 8 bases from J, with 22 bases in between. The rearrangement joins TRBV20-1 to TRBJ2-2; the D gene is possibly TRBD2 (7 bases). This clonotype was sampled from a male patient aged 2-10 years who had a stem cell transplant for chronic granulomatous disease, so the T cells may come from the graft donor. The sample was peripheral blood, taken 180 days after TCRalphabeta/CD19-depleted stem cell transplant. The CDR3 nucleotides are TGCAGTGCTAGAGATCTCGGTGGGGGGGCCACGTATGGGGAGCTGTTTTTT. This codes for CSARDLGGGATYGELFF.